The 6 T cell receptor beta chains below come from one sample, sequenced in a study of shared clonotypes between healthy human individuals. The table came from immunoSEQ multiplex PCR; TCRdb's copy has only in-frame clones and leaves some out. Among under 150,000 clones, around two thirds were seen once, and the ten largest hold about 26%. The sequencing sample was made of memory CD8+ T cells sorted from blood. Specified subset: CD45RO+ cells pooled with CCR7-negative TemRA cells. The origin of the receptors is a woman in her twenties or thirties in good health.

The sample holds many counts of this clone. V gene TRBV7-3 combines with J gene TRBJ2-1; D unclear. CDR3 length: 12 residues. Trimming took 5 bases from V and 8 from J, leaving 10 bases between them. Germline CDR1 and CDR2: SGHTA and FQGTGA. The DNA for the CDR3 is TGTGCCAGCAGCCGGCATGGTTATGAGCAGTTCTTC. Translating it yields CASSRHGYEQFF. The full variable domain, rest sourced from reference TRBV7-3 and TRBJ2-1, is GAGVSQTPSNKVTEKGKYVELRCDPISGHTALYWYRQSLGQGPEFLIYFQGTGAADDSGLPNDRFFAVRPEGSVSTLKIQRTERGDSAVYLCASSRHGYEQFFGPGTRLTVL.

This clone was picked up a small number of times. The chain uses TRBV6-4 and TRBJ2-2, with TRBD1 matching 7 bases. Trimming removed 3 bases from V and 3 bases from J; junction bases left unmatched: 4. Germline V gives CDR1 MRHNA, CDR2 SNTAGT. CDR3 length: 15 residues. CDR3 loop: CASSDGTGDTGELFF. The CDR3 coding sequence is TGTGCCAGCAGTGATGGCACAGGGGACACCGGGGAGCTGTTTTTT.

This clone was counted a single time. The chain is built from TRBV4-1 and TRBJ1-5; D may be TRBD1 (5 bases). Germline V lookup: CDR1 MGHRA, CDR2 YSYEKL. This CDR3 contains 15 residues. V lost 3 bases to trimming and J lost 5 bases, with 14 bases between them. CDR3 loop: CASSQGVQLYQPQHF. CDR3 DNA: TGCGCCAGCAGCCAGGGGGTACAGCTTTATCAGCCCCAGCATTTT.

This clone showed up many times. V and J are TRBV4-2 and TRBJ1-1, with a tentative D call TRBD1 (6 bases). The V gene lost 0 bases and the J gene lost 4 bases, with 15 bases spanning the gap. Looked up from germline, CDR1 is LGHNA and CDR2 is YNFKEQ. The CDR3 is 16 amino acids. CDR3 nucleotides: TGTGCCAGCAGCCAAGAGATCGGGGGAGGGGGCACTGAAGCTTTCTTT. This gives the protein CASSQEIGGGGTEAFF.

Written as DNA, the CDR3 is TGTGCCAGCAGCTTGGAAAATTCAGCTAATGAAAAACTGTTTTTT. This gives the protein CASSLENSANEKLFF. This chain connects TRBV5-6 to TRBJ1-4; D not resolved. CDR1 SGHDT and CDR2 YYEEEE come from the germline V gene. V was shortened by 0 bases and J by 3 bases, with 9 bases between the two germline ends. This CDR3 is built from 15 residues.

This clone was seen only once. The J gene is TRBJ2-2, the V gene TRBV7-9, with D perhaps TRBD1 (6 bases). The V gene lost 5 bases and the J gene lost 3 bases, with 13 bases spanning the gap. The germline V gene has CDR1 SEHNR and CDR2 FQNEAQ (reference sequence). The CDR3 is made up of 15 amino acids. The CDR3 nucleotides are TGTGCCAGCAGCCCAGAGACAGGCGACACCGGGGAGCTGTTTTTT. Its translation is CASSPETGDTGELFF.